Each of the 28 T cell receptor beta chains below was sequenced from the same sample in a study of T cell responses to AZD1222 COVID-19 vaccine. Produced via immunoSEQ multiplex PCR; TCRdb's table is partial and in-frame only. The table has 130,000 or so clones, roughly 93% seen once. This specimen consisted of peripheral blood, obtained on day 0 of AZD1222 vaccination. These receptors were collected from an adult in good health.

V gene TRBV4-1 combines with J gene TRBJ2-3, with D tentatively TRBD2 (5 bases). Germline V gives CDR1 MGHRA, CDR2 YSYEKL. The CDR3 totals 14 residues. With 6 bases removed from V and 0 bases from J, the gap between germline ends came to 10 bases. CDR3 coding DNA: TGCGCCAGCAGTCTTAGCGACAGCACAGATACGCAGTATTTT. This encodes CASSLSDSTDTQYF.

This sequence joins TRBV7-3 and TRBJ1-1; TRBD1 agrees at 9 bases. V was pared by 4 bases and J by 5 bases, with 8 bases of the junction left unmatched. Germline assignment: CDR1 SGHTA and CDR2 FQGTGA. The CDR3 is 15 residues long. The chain's CDR3 is CASSSTGGKRTEAFF. DNA for the CDR3: TGTGCCAGCAGCTCAACAGGGGGCAAGAGGACTGAAGCTTTCTTT.

In the case of this clone: Other DNA sequences in the sample encode the same CDR3. This chain uses TRBV30 with TRBJ1-5; perhaps TRBD1 as D (6 bases). V was clipped by 0 bases and J by 2 bases, with 11 bases between them. The CDR3 covers 15 residues. CDR1 and CDR2 (germline): GTSNPN, SVGIG (reference sequence). The CDR3, as DNA: TGTGCCTGGAGTGTGGGGGGGCTGGGCAATCAGCCCCAGCATTTT. Amino acids: CAWSVGGLGNQPQHF. The full variable domain, its missing parts supplied by reference TRBV30 and TRBJ1-5, is SQTIHQWPATLVQPVGSPLSLECTVEGTSNPNLYWYRQAAGRGLQLLFYSVGIGQISSEVPQNLSASRPQDRQFILSSKKLLLSDSGFYLCAWSVGGLGNQPQHFGDGTRLSIL.

The J gene is TRBJ2-7, the V gene TRBV3-1 (or the pseudogene TRBV3-2); TRBD1 matches 10 bases. The CDR3 has 14 residues. J lost 3 bases, V lost 4 bases, and 3 bases had no gene match. Germline CDR1 is LGHDT and CDR2 is YNNKEL (reference sequence). CDR3 sequence (DNA): TGTGCCAGCAGCCTAAGGGACAGGGGCTACGAGCAGTACTTC. This codes for CASSLRDRGYEQYF.

In this sample, this clone turned up once. CDR3 nucleotides: TGTGCCAGCAGTCGGCAAGAGACCCAGTACTTC. Translation: CASSRQETQYF. The chain recombines TRBV2 with TRBJ2-5; D call uncertain. CDR1 is SNHLY, CDR2 FYNNEI, per germline. The CDR3 sequence is 11 residues long. Trimming removed 5 bases from V and 2 bases from J, with 3 bases in between.

V gene TRBV28 combines with J gene TRBJ1-2; TRBD1 matches at 11 bases. J lost 8 bases, V lost 3 bases, and 5 bases had no gene match. The CDR3 loop spans 14 amino acids. CDR1 and CDR2 (germline): MDHEN, SYDVKM. Written as DNA, the CDR3 is TGTGCCAGCAGTTTGGACAGGGGGCTACAGGGCTACACCTTC. Encoded protein: CASSLDRGLQGYTF.

The chain carries TRBV2 and TRBJ1-5, with 9 positions matching TRBD1. From germline, CDR1 is SNHLY and CDR2 FYNNEI. The CDR3 runs to 15 residues. With V trimmed by 4 bases and J by 6 bases, 7 bases remained unmatched. CDR3 in DNA: TGTGCCAGCAGTGTAAACAGGGGGCTGGGTCAGCCCCAGCATTTT. This codes for CASSVNRGLGQPQHF.

The chain employs TRBV9 and TRBJ2-7, with 9 bases that match TRBD2. Trimming at V came to 3 bases and at J to 4 bases, leaving 11 bases not matched to a gene. The CDR3 extends over 16 amino acids. CDR1 and CDR2 from the germline V gene are SGDLS and YYNGEE. This CDR3 reads CASSARGRDALYEQYF. The CDR3 DNA reads TGTGCCAGCAGCGCTCGCGGGAGGGACGCATTATACGAGCAGTACTTC. Combining the CDR3 with reference TRBV9 and TRBJ2-7 gives the whole variable domain DSGVTQTPKHLITATGQRVTLRCSPRSGDLSVYWYQQSLDQGLQFLIQYYNGEERAKGNILERFSAQQFPDLHSELNLSSLELGDSALYFCASSARGRDALYEQYFGPGTRLTVT.

This chain uses TRBV5-4 with TRBJ2-2; perhaps TRBD1 as D (5 bases). This CDR3 has 16 residues. V lost 1 base and J lost 0, with 10 bases in between. Germline-derived CDR1 and CDR2 are SGHNT and YYREEE (reference sequence). The DNA of the CDR3 is TGTGCCAGCAGCTTGATCGACAGATCGAACACCGGGGAGCTGTTTTTT. Amino acids: CASSLIDRSNTGELFF.

CDR3 region: CASSNPGGETQYF. CDR3 DNA: TGTGCCAGCAGCAATCCTGGGGGAGAGACCCAGTACTTC. V gene TRBV21-1 combines with J gene TRBJ2-5. TRBV21-1 is termed a pseudogene. The CDR3 sequence is 13 residues long.

The rearrangement links TRBV11-3 to TRBJ2-1; 7 bases are a match to TRBD2. CDR1 and CDR2 from the germline V gene are SGHNT and YENEEA. The CDR3 covers 15 residues. Trimming cost V 2 bases and J 4 bases; bases outside gene matches: 5. DNA of the CDR3: TGTGCCAGCAGCTTAATAGCGGGCGGATACAATGAGCAGTTCTTC. The encoded protein is CASSLIAGGYNEQFF.

This clone was seen only once. The chain employs TRBV7-3 and TRBJ2-1, with D tentatively TRBD1 or TRBD2 (6 bases each). V gave up 4 bases and J gave up 9 bases, with 13 bases separating them. The germline CDR1 and CDR2 sequences are SGHTA and FQGTGA. This CDR3 has 13 residues. The CDR3 here is CASSSGLGAEQFF. CDR3 DNA sequence: TGTGCCAGCAGCTCGGGACTGGGGGCTGAGCAGTTCTTC.

This clone showed up just once. The V call is TRBV5-8, the J call TRBJ2-5, with a tentative D call TRBD2 (5 bases). The V gene's germline CDR1 is SGHTS and CDR2 YDEGEE. The CDR3 is 14 amino acids. Trimming stripped 5 bases from V and 0 bases from J, with 11 bases between. The CDR3 reads CASRGSDYQETQYF. CDR3 nucleotides: TGTGCCAGCAGGGGGAGCGATTACCAAGAGACCCAGTACTTC.

The chain combines TRBV6-5 with TRBJ2-1; possible D gene TRBD2, 5 bases. The ends were cut back, 2 bases at V and 5 bases at J, with 7 bases in the middle. CDR1 is MNHEY, CDR2 SVGAGI, per germline. The CDR3 length is 13 residues. The CDR3 DNA follows: TGTGCCAGCAGTTACGGACTGAACAATGAGCAGTTCTTC. Encoded protein: CASSYGLNNEQFF.

The chain joins TRBV19 to TRBJ2-1; TRBD2 aligns across 9 bases. From germline, CDR1 is LNHDA and CDR2 SQIVND (reference sequence). V dropped 5 bases and J dropped 6; count of bases not matched to a gene: 11. The CDR3 length is 16 residues. CDR3 amino acids: CASSSRGRASANEQFF. The CDR3, as DNA: TGTGCCAGTAGTTCCCGCGGGAGGGCCTCAGCCAATGAGCAGTTCTTC. Combining the CDR3 with reference TRBV19 and TRBJ2-1 gives the whole variable domain DGGITQSPKYLFRKEGQNVTLSCEQNLNHDAMYWYRQDPGQGLRLIYYSQIVNDFQKGDIAEGYSVSREKKESFPLTVTSAQKNPTAFYLCASSSRGRASANEQFFGPGTRLTVL.

The chain carries TRBV4-1 and TRBJ1-2; D is unresolved. V lost 0 bases and J lost 7, with 15 bases in between. The CDR3 runs 15 residues. The germline V gene encodes CDR1 MGHRA and CDR2 YSYEKL. The CDR3 nucleotides are TGCGCCAGCAGCCAAGAAGTGAAAGGTCCCCGTGGCTACACCTTC. Protein: CASSQEVKGPRGYTF.

This chain uses TRBV7-7 with TRBJ2-2; a possible D gene is TRBD2 (5 bases). V gave up 5 bases and J gave up 4 bases, with 14 bases separating them. The V gene's germline CDR1 is SSHAT and CDR2 FNYEAQ (reference sequence). The CDR3 covers 15 residues. The CDR3 DNA sequence: TGTGCCAGCAGCCTTACTAGTGAAGTCACCGGGGAGCTGTTTTTT. Its protein product is CASSLTSEVTGELFF.

In its sample, this clone was seen once. The chain recombines TRBV30 with TRBJ2-1; TRBD2 matches at 9 bases. This CDR3 region has 15 residues. The germline CDR1 and CDR2 sequences are GTSNPN and SVGIG (reference sequence). Trimming cost V 2 bases and J 3 bases; bases outside gene matches: 5. CDR3 nucleotides: TGTGCCTGGAGTAGGCTAGCGGGATACTACAATGAGCAGTTCTTC. It translates to CAWSRLAGYYNEQFF.

J is TRBJ2-3 and V is TRBV13; TRBD2 aligns across 9 bases. The germline V gene has CDR1 PRHDT and CDR2 FYEKMQ (reference sequence). The V segment lost 2 bases and the J segment 1 base; nucleotides outside the gene matches: 1. This CDR3 has 15 residues. The CDR3 DNA reads TGTGCCAGCAGCTTACGGACTAGCGGCACAGATACGCAGTATTTT. Translated: CASSLRTSGTDTQYF. Full variable domain (rest looked up from reference TRBV13 and TRBJ2-3): AAGVIQSPRHLIKEKRETATLKCYPIPRHDTVYWYQQGPGQDPQFLISFYEKMQSDKGSIPDRFSAQQFSDYHSELNMSSLELGDSALYFCASSLRTSGTDTQYFGPGTRLTVL.

The chain uses TRBV27 and TRBJ2-5, with 10 nucleotides matching TRBD2. The trim removed 6 bases at V and 2 bases at J, leaving 9 bases unmatched. CDR1 is MNHEY, CDR2 SMNVEV, per germline (reference sequence). The CDR3 length is 16 residues. CDR3 sequence: CASRPLAGGPQETQYF. The DNA for the CDR3 is TGTGCCAGCAGGCCATTAGCGGGAGGACCGCAAGAGACCCAGTACTTC.

V gene TRBV10-3 combines with J gene TRBJ2-7, with 11 bases that match TRBD2. The length of the CDR3 is 17 residues. J gave up 1 base and V 0 bases, and 5 bases lay outside the gene matches. Germline CDR1 is ENHRY and CDR2 is SYGVKD. DNA of the CDR3: TGTGCCATCAGTGAGTCCCCCTTAGCGGGAGGGTCCTACGAGCAGTACTTC. Its translation: CAISESPLAGGSYEQYF.

The chain couples TRBV10-2 to TRBJ2-5, with 12 positions matching TRBD2. V lost 4 bases to trimming and J lost 4 bases; unmatched junction nucleotides: 7. Germline V lookup: CDR1 WSHSY, CDR2 SAAADI. This CDR3 comprises 16 residues. CDR3 loop: CASSASTSGSGETQYF. In nucleotides, the CDR3 is TGCGCCAGCAGTGCTTCGACTAGCGGGAGTGGAGAGACCCAGTACTTC.

This chain joins TRBV30 and TRBJ1-4; 7 bases line up with TRBD1. V lost 3 bases, J lost 8 bases, and 3 bases stayed unmatched. This CDR3 is built from 12 residues. CDR1 GTSNPN and CDR2 SVGIG come from the germline V gene (reference sequence). CDR3 in amino acids: CAWRDRKEKLFF. The CDR3 DNA is TGTGCCTGGAGGGACAGGAAAGAAAAACTGTTTTTT.

The chain uses TRBV3-1 (or the pseudogene TRBV3-2) and TRBJ1-5; 10 positions match TRBD1. This CDR3 comprises 14 residues. Trimming at V came to 1 base and at J to 9 bases, leaving 3 bases not matched to a gene. Germline CDR1 is LGHDT and CDR2 is YNNKEL (reference sequence). The CDR3 DNA reads as TGTGCCAGCAGCCAAGGGGACAGGGGAGGGCCCCAGCATTTT. Protein: CASSQGDRGGPQHF.

This clone has more than one count but fewer than ten. The CDR3 loop reads CASSSHWNEQFF. The CDR3 DNA follows: TGTGCCAGCAGCTCCCATTGGAATGAGCAGTTCTTC. This chain uses TRBV6-5 with TRBJ2-1; D gene uncertain. Trimming took off 6 bases at V and 7 bases at J, with 10 bases between the two ends. From germline, CDR1 is MNHEY and CDR2 SVGAGI. The CDR3 runs 12 residues.

This chain joins TRBV5-8 and TRBJ2-1; D may be TRBD2 (6 bases). V lost 2 bases and J 0 bases, leaving 18 bases between the germline ends. This CDR3 is 18 amino acids long. CDR1 is SGHTS, CDR2 YDEGEE, per germline. The CDR3 region has the DNA TGTGCCAGCAGCTTAGAGACGTGGGACGGGAGCTCCTACAATGAGCAGTTCTTC. This encodes CASSLETWDGSSYNEQFF.

V and J are TRBV27 and TRBJ2-2; D gene unclear. CDR3 size: 13 residues. With 11 bases removed from V and 7 bases from J, the gap between germline ends came to 17 bases. Germline assignment: CDR1 MNHEY and CDR2 SMNVEV (reference sequence). The CDR3 spells CASGSLSNGELFF. The CDR3, as DNA: TGTGCCTCAGGATCCTTATCCAACGGGGAGCTGTTTTTT.

The chain uses TRBV30 and TRBJ2-7, with 10 bases matching TRBD2. This CDR3 comprises 12 residues. V gave up 3 bases and J gave up 6 bases; unmatched junction bases: 2. The V gene's germline CDR1 is GTSNPN and CDR2 SVGIG (reference sequence). CDR3 residues: CAWRLAGTEQYF. In DNA form, the CDR3 reads TGTGCCTGGAGACTAGCGGGAACCGAGCAGTACTTC.